This T cell receptor beta chain was sequenced during a study of OX40 agonist ivuxolimab in advanced cancers. About the research overall: Patients were treated with ivuxolimab, an agonistic anti-OX40 (CD134) antibody. Earlier anti-PD-1, anti-PD-L1 or anti-CTLA-4 therapy was permitted; about 44% had received some. Two patients with cutaneous melanoma and one with hepatocellular carcinoma, three in total, showed partial responses. Study results and limitations: On average, CD8+ T cells showed a greater number of expanded clones than CD4+.

From germline, CDR1 is SGHVS and CDR2 FQNEAQ. This CDR3 comprises 14 residues. V was shortened by 5 bases and J by 2 bases, with 12 bases between the two germline ends. Some clones are missing from TCRdb's copy, which holds only in-frame ones; the method was immunoSEQ multiplex PCR. This repertoire shows approximately 160,000 clones, 90% to 95% found once; its top ten account for around 0.31%. With regard to this clone: Its target is unknown.

Sequencing used CD4+ or CD8+ T cells sorted from blood, obtained in a trial of the OX40 agonist ivuxolimab. This receptor was obtained from an adult with an advanced solid tumor such as melanoma, head and neck, liver or kidney cancer. The chain links TRBV7-8 to TRBJ2-5; possibly TRBD2 for D (6 bases). The DNA of the CDR3 is TGTGCCAGCAGCCCGCGGGGCAGACAAGAGACCCAGTACTTC. Amino acid sequence: CASSPRGRQETQYF.